A selection of T cell receptor beta chains follows, all from one sample in a study of prognosis after radiotherapy for stage I lung cancer. Each CDR3 protein gets one entry after TCRdb re-called the multiplex PCR reads with MiXCR. This sample has roughly 30,000 distinct CDR3 sequences, with under 60% found just once. Sequences were derived from PBMCs, sampled before or after stereotactic body radiation therapy (not recorded which). The receptors originated from a donor over 45 with non-small cell lung cancer. CDR3s include the opening cysteine and the closing phenylalanine or tryptophan. A D gene is named only where the DNA matches it firmly. Only some rows state a clone size, as once, few, many or a class for expanded clones.

TRBJ2-3 - - TRBV6-2/TRBV6-3 TGTGCCAGCAGTCATGGGGGGAATACTCAGTATTTT CASSHGGNTQYF
TRBJ1-1 many - TRBV11-3 TGTGCCAGCAGCTCTGGCCTGGGGGCTGTTACTGAAGCTTTCTTT CASSSGLGAVTEAFF
TRBJ1-5 many - TRBV5-5 TGTGCCAGCAGCTTGTTTGACGGGAATCAGCCCCAGCATTTT CASSLFDGNQPQHF
TRBJ2-1 once - TRBV9 TGTGCCAGCAGCGTCCGGCAACTAGCTGCTTCCTACAATGAGCATTTCTTC CASSVRQLAASYNEHFF
TRBJ1-6 - - TRBV12-3/TRBV12-4 TGTGCCAGCAGTCGGCGGTACAGGATCCACTTT CASSRRYRIHF
TRBJ1-6 - - TRBV30 TGTGCCTGGAGGAGGGGGGATTATAATTCACCCCTCCACTTT CAWRRGDYNSPLHF
TRBJ2-1 - - TRBV7-2 TGTGCCAGCAGCTTAGTGCGGTGGGGCCATGATGAGCAGTTCTTC CASSLVRWGHDEQFF
TRBJ2-5 - - TRBV20-1 TGCAGTGCTAAGAATCGGGAGACCCAGTACTTC CSAKNRETQYF
TRBJ1-1 many - TRBV19 TGTGCCAGTAGCCCTTGGACAGTTGAGACTGAAGCTTTCTTT CASSPWTVETEAFF
TRBJ2-1 - - TRBV7-2 TGTGCCAACAGCGACCAAGCTGGAGATGAGCAGTTCTTC CANSDQAGDEQFF
TRBJ2-7 many - TRBV12-3/TRBV12-4 TGTGCCAGCAGTTTGGGGGCCTACGAGCAGTACTTC CASSLGAYEQYF
TRBJ2-5 - TRBD1 TRBV30 TGTGCCTGGAGTGTACAGGGGGCCCAGTACTTC CAWSVQGAQYF
TRBJ2-4 many - TRBV2 TGTGCCAGCAGAACGGTAGCCAAAAACATTCAGTACTTC CASRTVAKNIQYF
TRBJ2-1 many TRBD1 TRBV20-1 TGCAGTGCTAGAGGGACAGGGGGCCCCAATGAGCAGTTCTTC CSARGTGGPNEQFF
TRBJ2-7 - TRBD1 TRBV5-1 TGCGCCAGCAGCCTCGGGACAGGGACGTACGAGCAGTACTTC CASSLGTGTYEQYF
TRBJ2-7 many TRBD1 TRBV18 TGTGCCAGCTCGCAAAATGGACAGGCGTCCTCCGAGCAGTACTTC CASSQNGQASSEQYF
TRBJ1-4 many TRBD1 TRBV19 TGTGCCAGTAGAAAGACAGGGGAAAATGAAAAACTGTTTTTT CASRKTGENEKLFF
TRBJ1-5 many TRBD1 TRBV24-1 TGTGCCACCAGCCCAGGGGGCCTCAGGAATCAGCCCCAGCATTTT CATSPGGLRNQPQHF
TRBJ1-6 - - TRBV6-1 TGTGCCAGCAGCTCAGGCCACTATGATTCAACCCTCCACTTT CASSSGHYDSTLHF
TRBJ2-7 - TRBD2 TRBV5-4 TGTGCCAGCAGCTCTAGGACTAGCGGGATGGCTCTCCACCAGCAGTACTTC CASSSRTSGMALHQQYF
TRBJ1-6 - - TRBV6-2/TRBV6-3 TGTGCCAGCAGGGCTTACTATAATTCACCCCTGCACTTT CASRAYYNSPLHF
TRBJ1-5 many TRBD1 TRBV6-8 TGTGCCAGCAGGAGGGACAGTCGTTCAAATCAGCCCCAGCATTTT CASRRDSRSNQPQHF
TRBJ1-5 many - TRBV20-1 TGCAGTGCTAGAGATCGTTACAGGGTGATCAGCAATCAGCCCCAGCATTTT CSARDRYRVISNQPQHF
TRBJ1-3 - - TRBV19 TGTGCCAGTACCATATCTGGAAACACCATATATTTT CASTISGNTIYF
TRBJ2-3 - TRBD2 TRBV6-2/TRBV6-3 TGTGCCAGCAGGGGCCTAGCGGGAGGGGGCACAGATACGCAGTATTTT CASRGLAGGGTDTQYF
TRBJ2-3 - - TRBV6-5 TGTGCCAGCAGTTACTCCGACGGTGGTGATACGCGGTATTTT CASSYSDGGDTRYF
TRBJ1-1 - - TRBV28 TGTGCCAGCAGTTTTTCTAGGGGAGAAGCTTTCTTT CASSFSRGEAFF
TRBJ2-1 many TRBD1 TRBV6-1 TGTGCCAGCAGAAAGACAGGGGGCGGGTTGAATGAGCAGTTCTTC CASRKTGGGLNEQFF
TRBJ2-3 - - TRBV7-2 TGTGCCAGCAGCCCGGTAGGCGGTAACCACCTGGTTACGCAGTATTTT CASSPVGGNHLVTQYF
TRBJ2-1 many - TRBV19 TGTGCCAGCCGGGTCAGTGGACTATACAATGAGCAGTTCTTC CASRVSGLYNEQFF
TRBJ2-7 - TRBD1 TRBV27 TGTGCCAGCGGGACAGTAGTCTCCTACGATCAGTACTTC CASGTVVSYDQYF
TRBJ2-7 many TRBD2 TRBV13 TGTGCCAGCAGCAGGAGGACTAGCGGGTCCTACGAGCAGTACTTC CASSRRTSGSYEQYF
TRBJ1-6 - - TRBV28 TGTGCCAGCAGTATCGTCCTCGGGCTTATTAATAATTCACCCCTCCACTTT CASSIVLGLINNSPLHF
TRBJ1-1 many TRBD1 TRBV5-4 TGTGCCAGCAGCCGGACAGGGGGCGTGGGAGCTTTCTTT CASSRTGGVGAFF
TRBJ2-7 once - TRBV7-2 TGTGCCAGCAGTCTACTGGTGAGCTCCTACGAGCAGTACTTC CASSLLVSSYEQYF
TRBJ2-1 medium-sized TRBD2 TRBV20-1 TGCAGTGCTGGAAATAGCGGGAGGGGGGGGAATGAGCAGTTCTTC CSAGNSGRGGNEQFF
TRBJ2-7 medium-sized - TRBV3-1 TGTGCCAGCAGCTCCGCCCCCGGAGCTAACTACGAGCAGTACTTC CASSSAPGANYEQYF
TRBJ2-3 few TRBD2 TRBV5-4 TGTGCCAGCAGCTTGTACGGTGCTAGCGGGAGTAAGGGGGATACGCAGTATTTT CASSLYGASGSKGDTQYF
TRBJ1-1 many - TRBV28 TGTGCCAGCAGTCCCCGGGGTATTGCGGGAACTGAAGCTTTCTTT CASSPRGIAGTEAFF